The 8 T cell receptor beta chains below all came from one sample that was sequenced in a study of T-cell memory formation after mild COVID-19. MiXCR was run by TCRdb on the 5' RACE reads, yielding one entry per CDR3 protein. The repertoire consists of 45,000 to 50,000 distinct CDR3 sequences, with under 7.5% occurring once and the leading ten covering 1.4%. Sequencing input: PBMCs or a T cell subset sorted from them (not recorded which). The receptors derive from a man between 18 and 29 years old who had mild COVID-19 (a few samples of this study predate the infection). Cell type and time point are not known.

The V gene is TRBV9, the J gene TRBJ1-2, with D tentatively TRBD1 (6 bases). CDR3 size: 15 residues. Germline loops: CDR1 SGDLS, CDR2 YYNGEE. Trimming removed 4 bases at V and 2 bases at J, with 15 bases between. This CDR3 is CASSPRTEENYGYTF. In DNA, the CDR3 is TGTGCCAGCAGCCCACGGACAGAAGAGAACTATGGCTACACCTTC.

The rearrangement uses TRBV7-3 and TRBJ2-3, with D uncertain. Per germline, CDR1 SGHTA and CDR2 FQGTGA. Trimming shortened V by 3 bases and J by 3 bases, and 4 bases separated the two germline ends. The CDR3 is 12 residues long. CDR3 DNA: TGTGCCAGCAGCTTCCAGACAGATACGCAGTATTTT. Encoded protein: CASSFQTDTQYF.

This clonotype was found many times. This chain uses TRBV2 with TRBJ2-3, with a possible D match to TRBD2 (6 bases). CDR1 is SNHLY and CDR2 is FYNNEI in the germline V gene. This CDR3 is built from 16 residues. V was pared by 2 bases and J by 1 base, with 13 bases between. CDR3 protein: CASSELRTGGTDTQYF. The CDR3 DNA reads TGTGCCAGCAGTGAACTTCGGACGGGGGGCACAGATACGCAGTATTTT.

This clonotype has just a few counts. This chain connects TRBV6-2 or TRBV6-3 to TRBJ2-5; D is possibly TRBD1 (6 bases). V shed 6 bases and J shed 1 base, with 15 bases lying between them. The CDR3 has 15 amino acids. Germline CDR1 is MNHEY and CDR2 is SVGEGT. The CDR3 DNA is TGTGCCAGCAGACGAACAGGGTTTTCCCAAGAGACCCAGTACTTC. This encodes CASRRTGFSQETQYF.

The rearrangement uses TRBV5-1 and TRBJ2-5, with TRBD2 matching 8 bases. J gave up 5 bases and V 0 bases, and 9 bases lay outside the gene matches. Germline loops: CDR1 SGHRS, CDR2 YFSETQ. CDR3 length equals 16 residues. The DNA for the CDR3 is TGCGCCAGCAGCTTGGCCGTCGGGGGGGGCCTGGAGACCCAGTACTTC. Translated, it gives CASSLAVGGGLETQYF.

In its sample, this clonotype was seen many times. The J gene is TRBJ1-2, the V gene TRBV4-3; D gene uncertain. Germline-derived CDR1 and CDR2 are LGHNA and YSLEER. CDR3 length: 15 residues. Trimming took off 4 bases at V and 1 base at J, with 13 bases between the two ends. CDR3 DNA sequence: TGCGCCAGCAGCCTCAACCCGCGGGATAACTATGGCTACACCTTC. It translates to CASSLNPRDNYGYTF.

This clonotype was recorded a few times. This chain uses TRBV7-9 with TRBJ1-5; no definite D call. V was cut by 4 bases and J by 0 bases, with 7 bases left in between. The CDR3 spans 14 residues. From germline, CDR1 is SEHNR and CDR2 FQNEAQ (reference sequence). The CDR3, as DNA: TGTGCCAGCAGCTCGTTTCGTAGCAATCAGCCCCAGCATTTT. This sequence encodes CASSSFRSNQPQHF.

This chain links TRBV30 with TRBJ1-2; 9 bases line up with TRBD1. V gave up 7 bases and J gave up 8 bases; unmatched junction bases: 11. There are 13 residues in the CDR3. CDR1 is GTSNPN and CDR2 is SVGIG in the germline V gene (reference sequence). CDR3 sequence: CASRVQGADGYTF. The DNA of the CDR3 is TGTGCCTCCCGTGTACAGGGGGCCGACGGCTACACCTTC.